This passage covers 27 T cell receptor beta chains from one sample sequenced in a study of T cells in Graves' hyperthyroidism and ophthalmopathy. Authors of the study amplified TCR beta CDR3 regions from RNA transcripts. First-round RT-PCR with HTBI primers amplified the TCR CDR3 region. MiXCR, applied by TCRdb to the multiplex PCR reads, yields one record per CDR3 protein. The repertoire holds hundreds of thousands of distinct CDR3 sequences, 11% to 15% seen once, with approximately 10% in the top ten. The specimen was blood. The source of these receptors is a woman aged 18 to 35 with Graves' hyperthyroidism.

This clonotype was detected only a few times. V is TRBV5-1 and J is TRBJ1-5; D is perhaps TRBD1 (6 bases). V dropped 4 bases and J dropped 0 bases, with 11 bases sitting between them. The CDR3 covers 15 residues. The germline V gene has CDR1 SGHRS and CDR2 YFSETQ. CDR3 loop: CASSAQGYSNQPQHF. The CDR3 coding sequence is TGCGCCAGCAGCGCGCAGGGGTATAGCAATCAGCCCCAGCATTTT.

This clonotype has ten or more counts. J is TRBJ2-7 and V is TRBV7-2; tentative D call: TRBD1 (5 bases). The CDR3 is made up of 16 amino acids. The V and J ends lost 2 bases and 0 bases respectively, with 14 bases between them. Germline values: CDR1 SGHTA, CDR2 FQGNSA. This CDR3 reads CASSLIGHTSSYEQYF. The CDR3 DNA sequence: TGTGCCAGCAGCTTAATAGGACATACGAGCTCCTACGAGCAGTACTTC.

This clonotype was counted between two and nine times. The chain recombines TRBV2 with TRBJ2-1; 15 bases are shared with TRBD2. This CDR3 comprises 19 residues. Germline trimming cut 6 bases from V and 2 bases from J; bases unmatched to any gene: 11. From germline, CDR1 is SNHLY and CDR2 FYNNEI. The CDR3 DNA reads as TGTGCCAGCAGCGCCAAGGGACTAGCGGGAGGATTTACCTACAATGAGCAGTTCTTC. Amino acid sequence: CASSAKGLAGGFTYNEQFF.

In this sample, this clonotype turned up a few times. The chain uses TRBV5-1 and TRBJ2-6; the D is unclear. CDR1 SGHRS and CDR2 YFSETQ come from the germline V gene. The CDR3 runs 15 residues. Trimming took 2 bases from V and 2 from J, leaving 8 bases between them. The CDR3 protein is CASSLGSTGANVLTF. DNA for the CDR3: TGCGCCAGCAGCTTAGGCAGTACTGGGGCCAACGTCCTGACTTTC.

The chain couples TRBV30 to TRBJ2-1; D possibly corresponds to TRBD2 (5 bases). V shed 1 base and J shed 0 bases, with 10 bases lying between them. This CDR3 has 15 residues. The V gene's germline CDR1 is GTSNPN and CDR2 SVGIG (reference sequence). The CDR3 region is CAWSGTSPSYNEQFF. The CDR3 DNA follows: TGTGCCTGGAGTGGGACTTCTCCCTCCTACAATGAGCAGTTCTTC.

This clonotype was counted ten times or more. This sequence joins TRBV7-9 and TRBJ2-1, with D perhaps matching TRBD2 (5 bases). Between the trimmed V and J ends, which lost 5 bases and 3 bases, there was a span of 17 bases. CDR1 and CDR2 (germline): SEHNR, FQNEAQ (reference sequence). The CDR3 has 16 residues. DNA of the CDR3: TGTGCCAGCAGCCAAATCCACGGGGAGCGCTACAATGAGCAGTTCTTC. Its translation is CASSQIHGERYNEQFF. The whole variable domain, remainder taken from reference TRBV7-9 and TRBJ2-1, is DTGVSQNPRHKITKRGQNVTFRCDPISEHNRLYWYRQTLGQGPEFLTYFQNEAQLEKSRLLSDRFSAERPKGSFSTLEIQRTEQGDSAMYLCASSQIHGERYNEQFFGPGTRLTVL.

This clonotype was found a few times. The gene calls are TRBV6-2 or TRBV6-3 and TRBJ1-5; the D is unclear. Germline CDR1 reads MNHEY; CDR2 reads SVGEGT. With 0 bases removed from V and 3 bases from J, the gap between germline ends came to 15 bases. The CDR3 spans 17 residues. The CDR3 DNA follows: TGTGCCAGCAGTTACTCGGGTAAACGGACCTACAATCAGCCCCAGCATTTT. Its translation is CASSYSGKRTYNQPQHF.

This clonotype was counted ten times or more. This chain joins TRBV10-3 and TRBJ2-7, with 8 bases that match TRBD2. V lost 7 bases and J lost 3; bases outside the gene matches: 8. The CDR3 spans 14 residues. Germline V lookup: CDR1 ENHRY, CDR2 SYGVKD. The chain's CDR3 is CAIKTGGAGYEQYF. CDR3 DNA sequence: TGTGCCATCAAGACGGGAGGGGCAGGCTACGAGCAGTACTTC.

This clonotype has a count of ten or more. V gene TRBV7-9 combines with J gene TRBJ2-7; a weak D match, TRBD2 (5 bases). Germline values: CDR1 SEHNR, CDR2 FQNEAQ (reference sequence). The CDR3 is made up of 14 amino acids. V shed 2 bases and J shed 2 bases, with 10 bases lying between them. In DNA, the CDR3 is TGTGCCAGCAGCTTAATGGACTGGCCCTACGAGCAGTACTTC. It codes for CASSLMDWPYEQYF. The full variable domain, rest sourced from reference TRBV7-9 and TRBJ2-7, is DTGVSQNPRHKITKRGQNVTFRCDPISEHNRLYWYRQTLGQGPEFLTYFQNEAQLEKSRLLSDRFSAERPKGSFSTLEIQRTEQGDSAMYLCASSLMDWPYEQYFGPGTRLTVT.

This clonotype was seen more than once but under ten times. This sequence joins TRBV3-1 and TRBJ2-5; TRBD2 matches at 8 bases. The CDR3 has 17 amino acids. Germline trimming cut 4 bases from V and 2 bases from J; bases unmatched to any gene: 12. The germline V gene encodes CDR1 LGHDT and CDR2 YNNKEL (reference sequence). Here the CDR3 DNA reads TGTGCCAGCAGCCCACTACCGGGAGGGCCCAAACAAGAGACCCAGTACTTC. Translation: CASSPLPGGPKQETQYF.

Ten or more counts support this clonotype. This chain connects TRBV7-9 to TRBJ2-3, with D unclear. Germline V CDR1 and CDR2: SEHNR, FQNEAQ (reference sequence). V dropped 10 bases and J dropped 0 bases, with 17 bases sitting between them. This CDR3 has 15 residues. CDR3: CATPTDLASTDTQYF. The CDR3 nucleotides are TGTGCCACTCCCACCGACCTGGCTAGCACAGATACGCAGTATTTT.

V gene TRBV10-2 combines with J gene TRBJ1-4; D gene unclear. V lost 3 bases and J lost 5, with 4 bases in between. CDR1 is WSHSY, CDR2 SAAADI, per germline. This CDR3 is 12 amino acids long. The CDR3 loop reads CASSDQNEKLFF. The DNA of the CDR3 is TGCGCCAGCAGTGACCAGAATGAAAAACTGTTTTTT.

This clonotype was counted ten times or more. The J gene is TRBJ2-1, the V gene TRBV30; D is undetermined. Germline lookup yields CDR1 GTSNPN and CDR2 SVGIG (reference sequence). The CDR3 contains 16 residues. Trimming removed 4 bases at V and 0 bases at J, with 16 bases between. This CDR3 reads CAWKGFAPSSYNEQFF. CDR3 nucleotides: TGTGCCTGGAAGGGCTTTGCCCCGAGCTCCTACAATGAGCAGTTCTTC.

The J gene is TRBJ2-7, the V gene TRBV4-3, with D tentatively TRBD1 or TRBD2 (5 bases each). The CDR3 contains 15 residues. Germline loops: CDR1 LGHNA, CDR2 YSLEER. V lost 4 bases and J lost 2, with 15 bases in between. The CDR3 coding sequence is TGCGCCAGCAGCCTACGGGTGGGGACCACCTACGAGCAGTACTTC. This encodes CASSLRVGTTYEQYF.

This clonotype was counted at least ten times. This chain links TRBV4-1 with TRBJ1-2, with 9 bases aligning to TRBD1. CDR3 length: 19 amino acids. The junction had 12 bases not matched to a gene; V was cut back by 1 base and J by 0 bases. Germline V gene sequence: CDR1 MGHRA, CDR2 YSYEKL. Written as DNA, the CDR3 is TGCGCCAGCAGCCAAGGGTTCGGGACAGGGCCCTTCACTAACTATGGCTACACCTTC. Translated: CASSQGFGTGPFTNYGYTF.

This clonotype has a count of ten or more. This rearrangement joins TRBV2 to TRBJ2-7; maybe TRBD2 (6 bases). The CDR3 is 14 residues long. Trimming pared 6 bases from V and 3 bases from J, leaving 15 bases between. CDR1 SNHLY and CDR2 FYNNEI come from the germline V gene. CDR3 residues: CASRDPGTFYEQYF. The CDR3 DNA reads TGTGCCAGCAGGGATCCCGGGACTTTCTACGAGCAGTACTTC.

The chain couples TRBV7-9 to TRBJ2-2; 8 positions agree with TRBD2. CDR1 is SEHNR and CDR2 is FQNEAQ in the germline V gene (reference sequence). Trimming removed 5 bases from V and 5 bases from J; junction bases left unmatched: 7. The length of the CDR3 is 15 residues. This CDR3 is CASSRSGSRTGELFF. The DNA for the CDR3 is TGTGCCAGCAGCCGAAGCGGGAGTCGGACCGGGGAGCTGTTTTTT.

This clonotype was seen a handful of times. This CDR3 is CASSLNSYQPQHF. In nucleotides, the CDR3 is TGTGCCAGCAGTTTAAACAGTTATCAGCCCCAGCATTTT. V usage is TRBV27 and J usage is TRBJ1-5; no firm D call. This CDR3 comprises 13 residues. V was trimmed by 2 bases and J by 5 bases, leaving 7 bases between them. The germline V gene has CDR1 MNHEY and CDR2 SMNVEV (reference sequence).

Concerning this clonotype: A single base separates this from a much larger clone, so it may be a read error. J is TRBJ1-1 and V is TRBV7-2; D unresolved. CDR3 length: 17 amino acids. The germline V gene has CDR1 SGHTA and CDR2 FQGNSA. The CDR3 DNA reads TGTGCCAGCAGCTTAGTCTATTGGGCCAGACCTCACACTGAAGCTCTCTTT. Translation: CASSLVYWARPHTEALF.

This clonotype has only a few counts. The V call is TRBV2, the J call TRBJ1-2; D perhaps matches TRBD1 (5 bases). Germline CDR1 SNHLY, CDR2 FYNNEI. The CDR3 sequence is 14 residues long. V shed 7 bases and J shed 6 bases, with 18 bases lying between them. In nucleotides, the CDR3 is TGTGCCAGCAAGTTAAGGGGATCCTTGGATGGCTACACCTTC. Amino acids: CASKLRGSLDGYTF.

V usage is TRBV5-6 and J usage is TRBJ2-1, with D possibly TRBD1 on 5 matching bases. V was cut by 4 bases and J by 4 bases, with 15 bases left in between. CDR1 and CDR2 (germline): SGHDT, YYEEEE. The CDR3 extends over 15 amino acids. This CDR3 reads CASSPRRTHYNEQFF. The CDR3 region has the DNA TGTGCCAGCAGCCCCAGACGGACACATTACAATGAGCAGTTCTTC.

This clonotype was counted a single time. The chain couples TRBV19 to TRBJ2-6; the D is unclear. V was trimmed by 3 bases and J by 4 bases, leaving 13 bases between them. CDR3 length: 16 residues. Germline assignment: CDR1 LNHDA and CDR2 SQIVND (reference sequence). CDR3 in DNA: TGTGCCAGTAGTATGAACTGGGATTCGGGGGCCAACGTCCTGACTTTC. It is translated as CASSMNWDSGANVLTF.

The V call is TRBV25-1, the J call TRBJ2-1; 14 nucleotides match TRBD2. The trim removed 3 bases at V and 10 bases at J, leaving 5 bases unmatched. The germline V gene encodes CDR1 MGHDK and CDR2 SYGVNS. The CDR3 runs 15 residues. CDR3 sequence (DNA): TGTGCCAGCAGTGACACGGGACTAGCGGGAGTAGAGCAGTTCTTC. As protein: CASSDTGLAGVEQFF.

The chain employs TRBV6-2 or TRBV6-3 and TRBJ1-5, with D uncertain. Germline CDR1 MNHEY, CDR2 SVGEGT. The ends were cut back, 5 bases at V and 5 bases at J, with 16 bases in the middle. CDR3 length: 15 residues. Here the CDR3 reads CASSDPGGYYQPQHF. The CDR3 DNA sequence: TGTGCCAGCAGTGACCCTGGAGGTTACTATCAGCCCCAGCATTTT.

This clonotype was counted between two and nine times. The chain recombines TRBV6-5 with TRBJ2-5, with TRBD2 as a possible D gene (5 bases). CDR1 and CDR2 (germline): MNHEY, SVGAGI. CDR3 size: 14 residues. V lost 0 bases and J 3 bases, leaving 8 bases between the germline ends. As DNA, the CDR3 is TGTGCCAGCAGTTACTCGACTATGGAAGAGACCCAGTACTTC. Encoded protein: CASSYSTMEETQYF.

This clonotype was observed a handful of times. Compared with germline, one end of the junction differs, possibly owing to a read error. CDR3 sequence: CASRLDSLNTEAFF. CDR3 sequence (DNA): TGTGCCAGCAGATTGGACAGCTTGAACACTGAAGCTTTCTTT. The V gene is TRBV5-6, the J gene TRBJ1-1, with D possibly matching TRBD1 (6 bases). CDR3 size: 14 residues. Per germline, CDR1 SGHDT and CDR2 YYEEEE.

The chain recombines TRBV19 with TRBJ2-7; 9 bases map to TRBD1. The CDR3 is made up of 17 amino acids. Germline CDR1 and CDR2: LNHDA and SQIVND (reference sequence). The junction had 13 bases not matched to a gene; V was cut back by 4 bases and J by 3 bases. This CDR3 reads CASSKFTGGQSLYEQYF. In nucleotides, the CDR3 is TGTGCCAGTAGTAAATTCACAGGGGGCCAAAGCCTCTACGAGCAGTACTTC.